The 32 T cell receptor beta chains in this list originate from one sample, sequenced in a study of blood T cell repertoires in COVID-19. Some clones are missing from TCRdb's copy, which holds only in-frame ones; the method was immunoSEQ multiplex PCR. The sample yields about 240,000 clones, around 83% seen once. Sequencing input: peripheral blood. All receptors come from a woman under 30 with acute or convalescent COVID-19.

The genes are TRBV25-1 and TRBJ2-1; maybe TRBD2 (5 bases). The CDR3 is made up of 18 amino acids. With 2 bases removed from V and 0 bases from J, the gap between germline ends came to 17 bases. Germline CDR1 reads MGHDK; CDR2 reads SYGVNS. DNA for the CDR3: TGTGCCAGCAGTGAAACGGGTGGGAGCCTCAGCTCCTACAATGAGCAGTTCTTC. It is translated as CASSETGGSLSSYNEQFF.

This clone was recorded once. The rearrangement uses TRBV13 and TRBJ2-1, with TRBD1 matching 10 bases. Germline V gene sequence: CDR1 PRHDT, CDR2 FYEKMQ (reference sequence). The V segment lost 4 bases and the J segment 7 bases; nucleotides outside the gene matches: 16. This CDR3 comprises 18 residues. The CDR3 DNA follows: TGTGCCAGCAGCTCCTCCGGGACAGGGGTGAGGCTCCAAAATGAGCAGTTCTTC. Encoded protein: CASSSSGTGVRLQNEQFF. Together with reference TRBV13 and TRBJ2-1, the CDR3 gives the full variable domain: AAGVIQSPRHLIKEKRETATLKCYPIPRHDTVYWYQQGPGQDPQFLISFYEKMQSDKGSIPDRFSAQQFSDYHSELNMSSLELGDSALYFCASSSSGTGVRLQNEQFFGPGTRLTVL.

The sample holds one count of this clone. This chain links TRBV19 with TRBJ2-7, with 8 nucleotides matching TRBD1. The CDR3 covers 15 residues. Germline V gives CDR1 LNHDA, CDR2 SQIVND (reference sequence). Trimming took 8 bases from V and 1 from J; bases not matched to a gene: 10. This chain's CDR3 is CASRENRGASYEQYF. The CDR3, as DNA: TGTGCCAGTCGTGAAAACAGGGGGGCATCCTACGAGCAGTACTTC.

V and J are TRBV18 and TRBJ1-5; a weak D match, TRBD1 (6 bases). The V end lost 6 bases, the J end lost 4 bases, and 10 bases lay between the germline ends. The CDR3 contains 13 residues. Germline V CDR1 and CDR2: KGHSH, LQKENI. CDR3 nucleotides: TGTGCCAGCTCGAATGACAGGAATCAGCCCCAGCATTTT. It specifies CASSNDRNQPQHF.

This rearrangement joins TRBV10-3 to TRBJ1-2; the D gene is possibly TRBD1 (6 bases). The V end lost 2 bases, the J end lost 5 bases, and 6 bases lay between the germline ends. Germline V CDR1 and CDR2: ENHRY, SYGVKD. The CDR3 totals 12 residues. In nucleotides, the CDR3 is TGTGCCATCAGTGAGACAGGGTATGGCTACACCTTC. Protein product: CAISETGYGYTF.

This clone has only one observation. The chain carries TRBV15 and TRBJ2-7; 7 bases fit TRBD1. The germline gives CDR1 LNHNV, CDR2 YYDKDF (reference sequence). The CDR3 sequence is 13 residues long. J lost 4 bases, V lost 8 bases, and 8 bases had no gene match. The CDR3 sequence: CATQGELGYEQYF. CDR3 nucleotides: TGTGCCACCCAGGGGGAACTGGGGTACGAGCAGTACTTC.

The rearrangement links TRBV7-6 to TRBJ1-1, with a weak D call TRBD1 (6 bases). CDR3 length: 15 residues. V was shortened by 4 bases and J by 2 bases, with 14 bases between the two germline ends. Germline V gene data show CDR1 as SGHVS and CDR2 as FNYEAQ. DNA for the CDR3: TGTGCCAGCAGCTCGCCGACAGGCCGAAACACTGAAGCTTTCTTT. This gives the protein CASSSPTGRNTEAFF.

CDR3 nucleotides: TGCAGTGCCAGCACAGGGTTTGGCTACACCTTC. Protein: CSASTGFGYTF. The V and J genes are TRBV20-1 and TRBJ1-2; D is possibly TRBD1 (6 bases). V was shortened by 6 bases and J by 7 bases, with 12 bases between the two germline ends. CDR1 is DFQATT, CDR2 SNEGSKA, per germline (reference sequence). The CDR3 length is 11 residues.

The V and J genes are TRBV19 and TRBJ1-6; the D is unclear. Trimming shortened V by 6 bases and J by 0 bases, and 6 bases separated the two germline ends. CDR1 is LNHDA, CDR2 SQIVND, per germline (reference sequence). CDR3 size: 14 residues. The CDR3 loop is CASRQSSYNSPLHF. The CDR3, as DNA: TGTGCCAGTAGACAGAGCTCCTATAATTCACCCCTCCACTTT.

The V call is TRBV7-2, the J call TRBJ1-6; 9 bases fit TRBD1. Looked up from germline, CDR1 is SGHTA and CDR2 is FQGNSA. After removal of 3 bases from V and 10 bases from J, the junction contained 7 bases not matched to a gene. The CDR3 sequence is 15 residues long. This CDR3 reads CASSLSTGGRSPLHF. CDR3 nucleotides: TGTGCCAGCAGCTTGTCGACAGGGGGTAGGTCACCCCTCCACTTT.

This clone was seen a single time. The chain is built from TRBV9 and TRBJ1-2; D may be TRBD1 (5 bases). From germline, CDR1 is SGDLS and CDR2 YYNGEE. With 3 bases removed from V and 7 bases from J, the gap between germline ends came to 16 bases. This CDR3 has 14 amino acids. CDR3 residues: CASSADLRQGGYTF. DNA of the CDR3: TGTGCCAGCAGCGCCGATTTGAGGCAGGGTGGCTACACCTTC.

The chain recombines TRBV6-5 with TRBJ1-1; D gene uncertain. Germline CDR1 MNHEY, CDR2 SVGAGI. The CDR3 loop spans 13 amino acids. V lost 0 bases and J 1 base, leaving 3 bases between the germline ends. The CDR3 DNA reads TGTGCCAGCAGTTACTCGGCGAACACTGAAGCTTTCTTT. Protein product: CASSYSANTEAFF.

CDR3 bases: TGTGCCAGTAGTGTCTCTCAGCTTCAGGGGTTGGGCGATCAGCCCCAGCATTTT. Translation: CASSVSQLQGLGDQPQHF. The chain has TRBV19 and TRBJ1-5; D is perhaps TRBD1 (6 bases). Trimming removed 5 bases from V and 5 bases from J, with 25 bases in between. The CDR3 is 18 residues long. CDR1 is LNHDA and CDR2 is SQIVND in the germline V gene (reference sequence). The whole variable domain, filled in from reference TRBV19 and TRBJ1-5, reads DGGITQSPKYLFRKEGQNVTLSCEQNLNHDAMYWYRQDPGQGLRLIYYSQIVNDFQKGDIAEGYSVSREKKESFPLTVTSAQKNPTAFYLCASSVSQLQGLGDQPQHFGDGTRLSIL.

This chain connects TRBV12-3 or TRBV12-4 to TRBJ2-1; D possibly corresponds to TRBD2 (6 bases). This CDR3 contains 11 residues. V lost 2 bases and J 10 bases, leaving 6 bases between the germline ends. In nucleotides, the CDR3 is TGTGCCAGCAGTTTACGGGGGGAGCAGTTCTTC. As protein: CASSLRGEQFF.

The chain combines TRBV11-3 with TRBJ2-5; TRBD2 aligns across 12 bases. This CDR3 region has 13 residues. The V and J ends lost 1 base and 9 bases, in that order; junction bases with no gene match: 0. Germline V gene sequence: CDR1 SGHNT, CDR2 YENEEA. The CDR3 DNA is TGTGCCAGCAGCTTAGGACTAGCGGGAGCCCAGTACTTC. It codes for CASSLGLAGAQYF.

Concerning this clone: Other DNA sequences in this specimen translate into the identical CDR3. The gene calls are TRBV5-1 and TRBJ2-3, with D possibly TRBD2 on 5 matching bases. The germline gives CDR1 SGHRS, CDR2 YFSETQ. The CDR3 contains 13 residues. The germline V and J ends were trimmed by 0 bases and 4 bases, with 6 bases remaining between them. The CDR3, as DNA: TGCGCCAGCAGCTTGGGAGGGCCAGATACGCAGTATTTT. Its translation is CASSLGGPDTQYF.

CDR3 DNA: TGCGCCAGCAGTCAATGGGGGCAGGGGGCCGATACGCAGTATTTT. Encoded protein: CASSQWGQGADTQYF. The chain links TRBV23-1 to TRBJ2-3; 8 nucleotides align to TRBD1. TRBV23-1 is annotated as an ORF whose role is uncertain. Trimming cost V 1 base and J 6 bases; bases outside gene matches: 6. This CDR3 has 15 residues.

This clone was detected a few times. The V and J genes are TRBV3-1 (or the pseudogene TRBV3-2) and TRBJ2-7, with D possibly being TRBD2 (7 bases). This CDR3 contains 15 residues. Germline V CDR1 and CDR2: LGHDT, YNNKEL (reference sequence). V dropped 1 base and J dropped 7 bases, with 17 bases sitting between them. The CDR3 DNA is TGTGCCAGCAGCCAAGCCTTTGGGGGGGGGCTGGAGCAGTACTTC. This translates into CASSQAFGGGLEQYF.

This chain links TRBV9 with TRBJ2-1; possibly TRBD2 for D (6 bases). Trimming pared 3 bases from V and 0 bases from J, leaving 10 bases between. Germline CDR1 SGDLS, CDR2 YYNGEE. This CDR3 region has 15 residues. The CDR3 bases are TGTGCCAGCAGCGAAGCGGGTCCCTCCTACAATGAGCAGTTCTTC. Translating gives CASSEAGPSYNEQFF.

The chain uses TRBV12-3 or TRBV12-4 and TRBJ2-2, with D hard to call. V lost 4 bases, J lost 0 bases, and 3 bases lay in between. This CDR3 region has 13 residues. The CDR3 nucleotides are TGTGCCAGCAGTTATACGAACACCGGGGAGCTGTTTTTT. Protein sequence: CASSYTNTGELFF.

This chain links TRBV5-4 with TRBJ2-5; D is perhaps TRBD2 (7 bases). CDR3 length: 14 amino acids. Germline V lookup: CDR1 SGHNT, CDR2 YYREEE (reference sequence). Trimming shortened V by 7 bases and J by 5 bases, and 18 bases separated the two germline ends. The CDR3: CASRVIEGGETQYF. CDR3 bases: TGTGCCAGCCGCGTCATCGAGGGGGGGGAGACCCAGTACTTC.

This clone has at least ten counts. The chain uses TRBV18 and TRBJ2-2, with D tentatively TRBD2 (6 bases). Deletions cut 5 bases from V and 0 bases from J, with 13 bases between. Looked up from germline, CDR1 is KGHSH and CDR2 is LQKENI. The CDR3 covers 16 residues. In nucleotides, the CDR3 is TGTGCCAGCTCAACGGCGGGACCCTCGAACACCGGGGAGCTGTTTTTT. This sequence encodes CASSTAGPSNTGELFF.

The rearrangement joins TRBV28 to TRBJ1-5; D not certain. The germline V gene has CDR1 MDHEN and CDR2 SYDVKM. The CDR3 contains 13 residues. V lost 3 bases, J lost 14 bases, and 17 bases lay in between. CDR3 DNA sequence: TGTGCCAGCAGTTTTCGGACTGACACTGGGGAGCATTTT. This codes for CASSFRTDTGEHF.

The CDR3 sequence is CATSDFGQRELDTQYF. CDR3 nucleotide sequence: TGTGCCACCAGTGATTTTGGGCAGCGGGAGTTAGATACGCAGTATTTT. The gene calls are TRBV24-1 and TRBJ2-3, with 8 bases fitting TRBD2. CDR1 is KGHDR, CDR2 SFDVKD, per germline. With V trimmed by 1 base and J by 5 bases, 7 bases remained unmatched. CDR3 size: 16 residues.

This clone was recorded only once. The rearrangement links TRBV30 to TRBJ1-5; D gene uncertain. V lost 1 base to trimming and J lost 6 bases, with 7 bases between them. The CDR3 totals 12 residues. Germline V lookup: CDR1 GTSNPN, CDR2 SVGIG (reference sequence). The CDR3 DNA sequence: TGTGCCTGGAGTGATTCGGGTCAGCCCCAGCATTTT. Translating gives CAWSDSGQPQHF.

This sequence joins TRBV10-1 and TRBJ1-1; possible D gene TRBD1, 6 bases. The CDR3 is 13 residues long. V lost 6 bases to trimming and J lost 0 bases, with 8 bases between them. Germline CDR1 and CDR2: WNHNN and SYGVQD (reference sequence). The CDR3 DNA is TGCGCCAGCAGCGGACAGTTGAACACTGAAGCTTTCTTT. Protein sequence: CASSGQLNTEAFF.

V gene TRBV6-5 combines with J gene TRBJ2-2, with D possibly TRBD1 on 5 matching bases. The CDR3 extends over 15 amino acids. Per germline, CDR1 MNHEY and CDR2 SVGAGI. Trimming stripped 2 bases from V and 3 bases from J, with 10 bases between. The chain's CDR3 is CASSYGDRYTGELFF. In DNA, the CDR3 is TGTGCCAGCAGTTACGGAGACAGATACACCGGGGAGCTGTTTTTT.

In its sample, this clone was seen many times. The V call is TRBV30, the J call TRBJ1-5; a weak D match, TRBD1 (5 bases). This CDR3 spans 14 amino acids. CDR1 and CDR2 (germline): GTSNPN, SVGIG (reference sequence). The V end was cut by 1 base, the J end by 3 bases, with 10 bases between. This CDR3 is CAWSADSNNQPQHF. The CDR3, as DNA: TGTGCCTGGAGTGCCGACAGCAACAATCAGCCCCAGCATTTT.

This clone was observed a handful of times. The chain employs TRBV27 and TRBJ2-7; tentative D call: TRBD2 (7 bases). CDR1 and CDR2 (germline): MNHEY, SMNVEV (reference sequence). V was cut by 2 bases and J by 9 bases, with 14 bases left in between. The length of the CDR3 is 13 residues. CDR3 coding DNA: TGTGCCAGCAGTTTAGAAGGGGGGGTTGCGCAGTACTTC. Protein sequence: CASSLEGGVAQYF.

The J gene is TRBJ2-7, the V gene TRBV28, with D possibly matching TRBD1 (6 bases). Germline CDR1 MDHEN, CDR2 SYDVKM. The CDR3 is 15 amino acids. V gave up 5 bases and J gave up 5 bases, with 19 bases separating them. The CDR3 reads CASSPPAGVVHEQYF. Written as DNA, the CDR3 is TGTGCCAGCAGTCCCCCGGCAGGGGTCGTTCACGAGCAGTACTTC.

The rearrangement links TRBV7-2 to TRBJ2-1; TRBD1 might be the D (6 bases). V gave up 5 bases and J gave up 7 bases, with 27 bases separating them. Looked up from germline, CDR1 is SGHTA and CDR2 is FQGNSA. This CDR3 spans 18 amino acids. The CDR3 protein is CASSPRGGPIFTLNEQFF. In nucleotides, the CDR3 is TGTGCCAGCAGCCCCCGAGGGGGTCCCATTTTTACGCTTAATGAGCAGTTCTTC.

The chain uses TRBV28 and TRBJ2-7, with TRBD1 as a possible D gene (6 bases). Per the germline V gene, CDR1 is MDHEN and CDR2 is SYDVKM. This CDR3 is 17 amino acids long. Trimming shortened V by 3 bases and J by 0 bases, and 18 bases separated the two germline ends. CDR3 residues: CASSFTLTGEYSYEQYF. The CDR3 DNA is TGTGCCAGCAGTTTCACTCTGACAGGAGAATACTCCTACGAGCAGTACTTC.